This is a list of T cell receptor beta chains from one sample in a study of beta chain features in type 1 diabetes. Measured with immunoSEQ multiplex PCR; TCRdb has only the in-frame clones, and not every one. The sample shows roughly 340,000 clones, approximately 13% of them seen only once. Sample: naive CD4+ T cells from blood. All receptors come from a woman aged 18-35 years with type 1 diabetes. Both conserved end residues are part of each CDR3. A D gene is named only where the DNA matches it firmly. The size of a clone is reported for some rows only, either as once, few or many, or as a class for expanded clones.

abundance,d_gene,j_gene,v_gene,CDR3aa,CDR3nt
NA,NA,TRBJ1-1,TRBV2,CASNGGSWGTEAFF,TGTGCCAGCAATGGGGGCAGTTGGGGCACTGAAGCTTTCTTT
NA,TRBD2,TRBJ2-3,TRBV30,CAWLGLATLGTQYF,TGTGCCTGGCTGGGACTAGCAACCTTGGGGACGCAGTATTTT
NA,TRBD1,TRBJ1-2,TRBV4-3,CASSPQGQGYGYTF,TGCGCCAGCAGCCCACAGGGACAGGGGTATGGCTACACCTTC
few,NA,TRBJ2-3,TRBV7-9,CASSLPSSTDTQYF,TGTGCCAGCAGCTTACCCAGTTCCACAGATACGCAGTATTTT
few,NA,TRBJ1-5,TRBV7-2,CASSPSYVQPQHF,TGTGCCAGCAGCCCCTCTTATGTCCAGCCCCAGCATTTT
few,NA,TRBJ2-5,TRBV7-9,CASSLAGAQETQYF,TGTGCCAGCAGCTTAGCGGGGGCGCAGGAGACCCAGTACTTC
NA,NA,TRBJ2-1,TRBV29-1,CSVATLASYNEQFF,TGCAGCGTTGCCACCTTAGCGTCCTACAATGAGCAGTTCTTC
few,NA,TRBJ1-4,TRBV5-1,CASSLERRGDEKLFF,TGCGCCAGCAGCTTGGAGAGGAGGGGCGATGAAAAACTGTTTTTT
NA,NA,TRBJ2-2,TRBV9,CASSVAYTGELFF,TGTGCCAGCAGCGTAGCTTACACCGGGGAGCTGTTTTTT
NA,NA,TRBJ1-2,TRBV7-8,CASSLVSSPYYGYTF,TGTGCCAGCAGCTTAGTATCCAGTCCGTACTATGGCTACACCTTC
NA,NA,TRBJ2-3,TRBV5-1,CASSLLGATDTQYF,TGCGCCAGCAGCTTATTGGGGGCCACAGATACGCAGTATTTT
NA,TRBD2,TRBJ2-1,TRBV11-2,CASSPRLAGDNYNEQFF,TGTGCCAGCAGCCCCCGACTAGCGGGAGATAACTACAATGAGCAGTTCTTC
few,TRBD2,TRBJ2-3,TRBV9,CASSVDGGGPSDTQYF,TGTGCCAGCAGCGTAGACGGGGGAGGGCCTTCAGATACGCAGTATTTT
NA,TRBD2,TRBJ2-3,TRBV7-2,CASSLTSGSLGDTQYF,TGTGCCAGCAGCCTTACTAGCGGGAGCTTGGGAGATACGCAGTATTTT
NA,NA,TRBJ2-5,TRBV11-3,CASSFNRIAGQETQYF,TGTGCCAGCAGCTTTAATCGTATCGCAGGGCAAGAGACCCAGTACTTC
few,NA,TRBJ2-5,TRBV20-1,CSAQAETQYF,TGCAGTGCGCAGGCTGAGACCCAGTACTTC
few,TRBD2,TRBJ2-1,TRBV6-6,CASRGLAGAKNEQFF,TGTGCCAGCAGGGGACTAGCGGGAGCGAAAAATGAGCAGTTCTTC
few,TRBD1,TRBJ2-4,TRBV30,CAWKGQVVAKNIQYF,TGTGCCTGGAAGGGACAGGTAGTAGCCAAAAACATTCAGTACTTC
NA,NA,TRBJ1-2,TRBV11-2,CASSLLRGAAGYGYTF,TGTGCCAGCAGCTTACTACGGGGAGCCGCCGGGTATGGCTACACCTTC
NA,TRBD1,TRBJ1-2,TRBV7-2,CASSQQGQANYGYTF,TGTGCCAGCAGCCAACAGGGACAGGCGAACTATGGCTACACCTTC
NA,NA,TRBJ2-3,TRBV29-1,CSVGTGTDTQYF,TGCAGCGTTGGGACAGGCACAGATACGCAGTATTTT
few,NA,TRBJ1-1,TRBV28,CASSFLNTEAFF,TGTGCCAGCAGTTTCCTTAATACTGAAGCTTTCTTT
few,NA,TRBJ2-5,TRBV5-1,CASSLGGGVEETQYF,TGCGCCAGCAGCTTGGGTGGCGGGGTGGAAGAGACCCAGTACTTC
NA,NA,TRBJ2-1,TRBV7-9,CASSPGLVNEQFF,TGTGCCAGCAGTCCCGGACTCGTCAATGAGCAGTTCTTC
once,NA,TRBJ2-5,TRBV6-5,CASTLTGRKETQYF,TGTGCCAGCACCCTGACAGGGAGGAAAGAGACCCAGTACTTC
few,NA,TRBJ2-1,TRBV28,CASSLQPRDSQFF,TGTGCCAGCAGTCTCCAACCCCGGGACTCCCAGTTCTTC
NA,TRBD2,TRBJ2-5,TRBV18,CASSPQLGTSIETQYF,TGTGCCAGCTCACCACAGCTTGGGACTAGCATAGAGACCCAGTACTTC
NA,NA,TRBJ2-5,TRBV9,CASSVAAGQSQETQYF,TGTGCCAGCAGCGTAGCCGCTGGACAGTCCCAAGAGACCCAGTACTTC
NA,TRBD2,TRBJ2-3,TRBV2,CASSLAAQYF,TGTGCCAGCAGTCTAGCGGCGCAGTATTTT
NA,NA,TRBJ2-1,TRBV4-3,CASSRHWSSYNEQFF,TGCGCCAGCAGCCGTCACTGGAGCTCCTACAATGAGCAGTTCTTC
NA,TRBD1,TRBJ2-4,TRBV11-2,CASSSYRGQRAKNIQYF,TGTGCCAGCAGCTCCTACAGGGGCCAGAGGGCCAAAAACATTCAGTACTTC
NA,NA,TRBJ1-2,TRBV5-1,CASSLEGGENLSYTF,TGCGCCAGCAGCTTGGAAGGGGGAGAGAACCTTAGCTACACCTTC
few,TRBD1,TRBJ2-5,TRBV5-1,CASSRRQGTYQETQYF,TGCGCCAGCAGTCGCAGACAGGGGACGTACCAAGAGACCCAGTACTTC